A selection of T cell receptor beta chains follows, all from one sample in a study of post-analysis software for immune sequencing data. TCRdb processed the PCR reads anew with MiXCR; each CDR3 protein has one entry. The sample has roughly 800,000 distinct CDR3 sequences; roughly 27% are singletons. Specimen: blood. Source of these receptors: a girl aged 10 to 17 with multiple sclerosis. CDR3s include the opening cysteine and the closing phenylalanine or tryptophan. Each record gives: clone size, J gene, V gene, D gene, CDR3 DNA, CDR3 protein. A D gene is named only where the DNA matches it firmly. The size of a clone is reported for some rows only, either as once, few or many, or as a class for expanded clones.

many TRBJ2-3 TRBV5-1 NA TGCGCCAGCAGCTTGAAGCCCCTCGGGGGGCCTACGACTTCAAACAGAGATACGCAGTATTTT CASSLKPLGGPTTSNRDTQYF
NA TRBJ2-5 TRBV7-9 TRBD1 TGTGCCAGCACCGCGACAGGGGGCTACCGGGAGACCCAGTACTTC CASTATGGYRETQYF
NA TRBJ2-1 TRBV24-1 TRBD2 TGTGCCACCAGTGATTCCCTGGGACTAGCGGGGGACAATGAGCAGTTCTTC CATSDSLGLAGDNEQFF
NA TRBJ2-5 TRBV5-1 NA TGCGCCAGCAGCATGGGGGGGGCCGGAGAGACCCAGTACTTC CASSMGGAGETQYF
few TRBJ2-4 TRBV20-1 TRBD1 TGCAGTGCGCCCTGGACAGGGCTAGCCAAAAACATTCAGTACTTC CSAPWTGLAKNIQYF
NA TRBJ1-4 TRBV6-2/TRBV6-3 NA TGTGCCAGCAGGGATACCATCCTCGAAGAAAAACTGTTTTTT CASRDTILEEKLFF
few TRBJ2-3 TRBV15 TRBD1 TGTGCCACCAGCACAGGGGGAGAGGACACAGATACGCAGTATTTT CATSTGGEDTDTQYF
NA TRBJ1-2 TRBV6-1 TRBD1 TGTGCCAGCAGTGAATTAACAAGACCTCGGACAGGCGGTGGCTACACCTTC CASSELTRPRTGGGYTF
few TRBJ2-7 TRBV5-6 NA TGTGCCAGCAGCTTGAGGTCCAGGGTAGGCGAGCAGTACTTC CASSLRSRVGEQYF
few TRBJ2-1 TRBV6-5 NA TGTGCCAGCAGTTACGGGATACTTACCTCCTACAATGAGCAGTTCTTC CASSYGILTSYNEQFF
NA TRBJ2-3 TRBV12-3/TRBV12-4 TRBD1 TGTGCCAGCAGTTTAGGGACAGGGCCCACAGATACGCAGTATTTT CASSLGTGPTDTQYF
NA TRBJ2-7 TRBV28 NA TGTGTCAGCAGTTTAAGGACGGGAGTCGCCGAGCAGTACTTC CVSSLRTGVAEQYF
NA TRBJ2-2 TRBV3-1 NA TGTGCCAGCAGCCAAGTTAGGGACACCGGGGAGCTGTTTTTT CASSQVRDTGELFF
NA TRBJ2-3 TRBV12-3/TRBV12-4 NA TGTGCCAGCAGTTTTAAAGGGCATCCGCCAGGTACGCAGTATTTT CASSFKGHPPGTQYF
few TRBJ2-3 TRBV5-1 TRBD2 TGCGCCAGCCGCCAGACTAGCGGGGGCACAGATACGCAGTATTTT CASRQTSGGTDTQYF
NA TRBJ2-5 TRBV20-1 TRBD2 TGCAGTGCGGCAGAGTGGCGCGGGGAGGGTAGGGAGACCCAGTACTTC CSAAEWRGEGRETQYF
many TRBJ2-7 TRBV7-2 TRBD1 TGTGCCAGCAGCCAAATAGGACAGGGGACCTACGAGCAGTACTTC CASSQIGQGTYEQYF
NA TRBJ1-6 TRBV20-1 NA TGCAGTGCTAGAGAGGGCAGGGAGAGATCACCCCTCCACTTT CSAREGRERSPLHF
NA TRBJ2-1 TRBV28 NA TGTGCCAGCAGTACTCGGACAGGGGCAGGCGGGAGGGCTTGGAATGAGCAGTTCTTC CASSTRTGAGGRAWNEQFF
NA TRBJ1-4 TRBV9 NA TGTGCCAGCAGCGCACAGGCGGGGAATGAAAAACTGTTTTTT CASSAQAGNEKLFF
NA TRBJ2-6 TRBV29-1 TRBD2 TGCAGCGTTGAAAGTGCTAGCGGGAGGCCGGGCGTCCTGACTTTC CSVESASGRPGVLTF
NA TRBJ1-5 TRBV4-1 TRBD1 TGCGCCAGCAGCCAAACCGGACAGGACAATCAGCCCCAGCATTTT CASSQTGQDNQPQHF
NA TRBJ2-7 TRBV6-1 TRBD2 TGTGCCAGCAGTCAAGGGACTAGCGGGATCCCAACCTACGAGCAGTACTTC CASSQGTSGIPTYEQYF
NA TRBJ1-2 TRBV29-1 NA TGCAGCGGGGCCTGGGATTTAGATCGTTATGGCTACACCTTC CSGAWDLDRYGYTF
NA TRBJ1-2 TRBV7-2 NA TGTGCCAGCAGCTTAGGATCGCCCAGGGAACTAGGCTACACCTTC CASSLGSPRELGYTF
few TRBJ2-7 TRBV5-4 NA TGTGCCAGCAGCTTGGTGGGCAGGGCCGACGAGCAGTACTTC CASSLVGRADEQYF
NA TRBJ1-6 TRBV20-1 NA TGCAGTGCTAGGCCACAAGGATCACCCCTCCACTTT CSARPQGSPLHF
NA TRBJ2-7 TRBV6-2/TRBV6-3 TRBD2 TGTGCCAGCAGTCGCACTAGCGGGAGAGGCGGGGAGCAGTACTTC CASSRTSGRGGEQYF
few TRBJ2-7 TRBV10-3 TRBD2 TGTGCCATCAGTCTCGGGAGGAATAACTACGAGCAGTACTTC CAISLGRNNYEQYF
NA TRBJ2-3 TRBV7-9 TRBD1 TGTGCCAGCAGCACGGACAGGGATGCCCATACGCAGTATTTT CASSTDRDAHTQYF